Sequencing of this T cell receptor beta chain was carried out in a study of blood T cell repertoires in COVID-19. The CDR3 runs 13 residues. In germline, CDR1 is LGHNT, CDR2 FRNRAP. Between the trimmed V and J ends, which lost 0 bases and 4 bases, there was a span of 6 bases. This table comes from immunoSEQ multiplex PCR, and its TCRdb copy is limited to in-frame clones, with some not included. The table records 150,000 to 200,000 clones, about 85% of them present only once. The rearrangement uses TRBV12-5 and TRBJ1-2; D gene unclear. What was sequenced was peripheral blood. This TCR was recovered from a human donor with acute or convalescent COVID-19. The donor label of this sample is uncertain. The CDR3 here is CASGLVGGYGYTF. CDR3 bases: TGTGCTAGTGGTTTGGTTGGAGGCTATGGCTACACCTTC. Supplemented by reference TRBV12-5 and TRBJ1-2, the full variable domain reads DARVTQTPRHKVTEMGQEVTMRCQPILGHNTVFWYRQTMMQGLELLAYFRNRAPLDDSGMPKDRFSAEMPDATLATLKIQPSEPRDSAVYFCASGLVGGYGYTFGSGTRLTVV.